This TCR beta chain is from a study of long-term antiretroviral therapy in people with HIV. It was in the United States that all participants with HIV were treated. In regard to this clone: Its target is not known.

Overall study findings and caveats: Clonotypes expanded prior to ART showed repertoire dominance at all sampled time points. Diversity measured after ART increased yet remained under transplant donor controls.

This CDR3 has 14 amino acids. The V gene's germline CDR1 is SGHRS and CDR2 YFSETQ. The V end was cut by 0 bases, the J end by 8 bases, with 14 bases between. A v3.0 immunoSEQ assay was performed at survey level. Only in-frame clones appear in the TCRdb table, and some are missing; sequencing was by immunoSEQ multiplex PCR. The table shows more than 10,000 clones, with around 89% occurring only once. The starting material was unsorted PBMCs, obtained 2.1 years after starting antiretroviral therapy. This clonotype was sampled from a woman between 40 and 50 years old with HIV. The V gene is TRBV5-1, the J gene TRBJ1-2; the D gene is possibly TRBD1 (6 bases). As DNA, the CDR3 is TGCGCCAGCAGCTTGGACACAGCCGGGGGCGGCTACACCTTC. It translates to CASSLDTAGGGYTF.